The 14 T cell receptor beta chains given below trace back to one sample, sequenced in a study of blood T cell repertoires in COVID-19. Only in-frame clones appear in the TCRdb table, and some are missing; sequencing was by immunoSEQ multiplex PCR. The table shows about 250,000 clones, with about 89% occurring only once. Sequenced input: PBMCs or T cells enriched from blood (not recorded which). These receptors all stem from a man in his forties who had recovered from COVID-19.

The V and J genes are TRBV11-2 and TRBJ1-2, with D hard to call. The CDR3 runs to 12 residues. Trimming took 8 bases from V and 4 from J, leaving 11 bases between them. CDR1 is SGHAT and CDR2 is FQNNGV in the germline V gene. The CDR3 coding sequence is TGTGCCAGCTTGGCACAGTCCTATGGCTACACCTTC. Translation: CASLAQSYGYTF.

The chain combines TRBV7-2 with TRBJ2-2; D might be TRBD1 (6 bases). Germline CDR1 reads SGHTA; CDR2 reads FQGNSA. Trimming removed 4 bases from V and 3 bases from J, with 12 bases in between. The length of the CDR3 is 15 residues. CDR3: CASSSQGQDTGELFF. DNA for the CDR3: TGTGCCAGCAGCTCGCAGGGGCAGGACACCGGGGAGCTGTTTTTT.

The rearrangement uses TRBV25-1 and TRBJ2-1; TRBD1 agrees at 7 bases. This CDR3 comprises 15 residues. With V trimmed by 8 bases and J by 7 bases, 14 bases remained unmatched. Per germline, CDR1 MGHDK and CDR2 SYGVNS. The CDR3 loop is CASRHGQFRGNEQFF. The CDR3 bases are TGTGCCAGCCGTCACGGACAGTTCAGGGGGAATGAGCAGTTCTTC.

The rearrangement links TRBV3-1 (or the pseudogene TRBV3-2) to TRBJ2-3; 9 bases match TRBD2. The CDR3 runs 19 residues. Germline assignment: CDR1 LGHDT and CDR2 YNNKEL (reference sequence). After removal of 5 bases from V and 1 base from J, the junction contained 16 bases not matched to a gene. The CDR3, as DNA: TGTGCCAGCAGCAAGATCCCCGGGCGACTAGCGGACGGCACAGATACGCAGTATTTT. This translates into CASSKIPGRLADGTDTQYF.

This chain links TRBV19 with TRBJ2-2; TRBD2 matches at 7 bases. J was trimmed by 3 bases and V by 7 bases; bases with no gene match: 14. Germline assignment: CDR1 LNHDA and CDR2 SQIVND (reference sequence). CDR3 size: 17 residues. The CDR3 region has the DNA TGTGCCAGTACCCTGGGAGGGTCCCTTACATACACCGGGGAGCTGTTTTTT. It translates to CASTLGGSLTYTGELFF.

The chain has TRBV19 and TRBJ2-1; TRBD2 agrees at 11 bases. The CDR3 is made up of 14 amino acids. The V gene's germline CDR1 is LNHDA and CDR2 SQIVND (reference sequence). V was clipped by 9 bases and J by 6 bases; unmatched bases: 7. CDR3 protein: CASCSGGAINEQFF. As DNA, the CDR3 is TGTGCCAGCTGTAGCGGGGGGGCCATCAATGAGCAGTTCTTC.

The CDR3 sequence: CASSKVEGTGDGYTF. The CDR3 coding sequence is TGTGCCAGCAGCAAAGTTGAGGGGACAGGGGATGGCTACACCTTC. This chain joins TRBV4-2 and TRBJ1-2, with 10 bases fitting TRBD1. The J segment lost 6 bases and the V segment lost 5 bases, leaving 9 bases of the junction unmatched. CDR1 LGHNA and CDR2 YNFKEQ come from the germline V gene. The CDR3 extends over 15 amino acids.

The table lists this clone with a count of one. The chain uses TRBV5-8 and TRBJ2-7, with 8 bases lining up with TRBD1. V trimming: 1 base; J trimming: 2 bases; junction bases outside the gene matches: 5. Per germline, CDR1 SGHTS and CDR2 YDEGEE. The CDR3 loop spans 15 amino acids. In DNA form, the CDR3 reads TGTGCCAGCAGCTTGAGGACAGGGATAACCTACGAGCAGTACTTC. This sequence encodes CASSLRTGITYEQYF.

The chain has TRBV7-3 and TRBJ2-6; a weak D match, TRBD1 (6 bases). V shed 4 bases and J shed 0 bases, with 7 bases lying between them. Germline V gene data show CDR1 as SGHTA and CDR2 as FQGTGA. This CDR3 has 15 residues. This chain's CDR3 is CASSSDSSGANVLTF. In DNA form, the CDR3 reads TGTGCCAGCAGCTCGGACAGCTCTGGGGCCAACGTCCTGACTTTC.

The rearrangement joins TRBV10-2 to TRBJ2-1, with D hard to call. Trimming shortened V by 6 bases and J by 7 bases, and 7 bases separated the two germline ends. The CDR3 totals 11 residues. CDR1 is WSHSY and CDR2 is SAAADI in the germline V gene. The CDR3 protein is CASRVQNEQFF. The CDR3 DNA sequence: TGCGCCAGCAGAGTCCAGAATGAGCAGTTCTTC.

The chain joins TRBV3-1 (or the pseudogene TRBV3-2) to TRBJ1-1; 8 bases fit TRBD1. The germline gives CDR1 LGHDT, CDR2 YNNKEL (reference sequence). CDR3 length equals 16 residues. V gave up 1 base and J gave up 5 bases; unmatched junction bases: 9. The CDR3: CASSQVGGTGGTEAFF. As DNA, the CDR3 is TGTGCCAGCAGCCAAGTAGGGGGGACAGGAGGAACTGAAGCTTTCTTT.

This clone was counted a few times. This chain connects TRBV12-5 to TRBJ1-6; no definite D call. The CDR3 totals 19 residues. Germline loops: CDR1 LGHNT, CDR2 FRNRAP. The V gene lost 2 bases and the J gene lost 4 bases, with 21 bases spanning the gap. This CDR3 reads CASGLFLLGKANYNSPLHF. The CDR3 DNA reads as TGTGCTAGTGGTTTGTTCCTTCTGGGCAAGGCCAATTATAATTCACCCCTCCACTTT.

This clone has just one count. This rearrangement joins TRBV29-1 to TRBJ1-2; a possible D gene is TRBD1 (6 bases). Germline values: CDR1 SQVTM, CDR2 ANQGSEA. Trimming shortened V by 6 bases and J by 6 bases, and 23 bases separated the two germline ends. The CDR3 covers 15 residues. CDR3 sequence reads: CSVGGTGIGKNGYTF. The CDR3 region has the DNA TGCAGCGTCGGCGGCACAGGGATAGGGAAGAATGGCTACACCTTC.

The chain recombines TRBV29-1 with TRBJ2-2, with 10 bases matching TRBD2. The CDR3 totals 16 residues. V lost 4 bases to trimming and J lost 5 bases; unmatched junction nucleotides: 10. Germline values: CDR1 SQVTM, CDR2 ANQGSEA. The DNA of the CDR3 is TGCAGCGTTGGATCTCTAGCGGGAGTTAAGACCGGGGAGCTGTTTTTT. This encodes CSVGSLAGVKTGELFF.